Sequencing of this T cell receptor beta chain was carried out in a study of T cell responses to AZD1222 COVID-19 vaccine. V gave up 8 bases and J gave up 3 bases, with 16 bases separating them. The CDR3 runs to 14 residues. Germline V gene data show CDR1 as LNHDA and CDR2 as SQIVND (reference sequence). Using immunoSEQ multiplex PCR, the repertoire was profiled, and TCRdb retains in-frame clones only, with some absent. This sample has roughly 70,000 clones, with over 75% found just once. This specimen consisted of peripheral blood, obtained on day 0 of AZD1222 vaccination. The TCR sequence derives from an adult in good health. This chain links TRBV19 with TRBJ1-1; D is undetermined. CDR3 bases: TGTGCCAGTCGGGCCTTTACCCCCGACACTGAAGCTTTCTTT. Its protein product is CASRAFTPDTEAFF. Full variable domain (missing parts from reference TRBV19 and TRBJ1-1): DGGITQSPKYLFRKEGQNVTLSCEQNLNHDAMYWYRQDPGQGLRLIYYSQIVNDFQKGDIAEGYSVSREKKESFPLTVTSAQKNPTAFYLCASRAFTPDTEAFFGQGTRLTVV.